This T cell receptor (beta chain) was documented in a study of blood T cell repertoires in COVID-19. Study summary: Sample material is recorded as cDNA or gDNA derived from T cells, B-cell-depleted T cells, or PBMCs.

Libraries were prepared by immunoSEQ multiplex PCR; TCRdb keeps only in-frame clonotypes and omits some of them. The table has under 200,000 clones, around 87% seen once. Germline CDR1 is MNHEY and CDR2 is SMNVEV (reference sequence). The V and J ends lost 5 bases and 0 bases, in that order; junction bases with no gene match: 14. CDR3 length: 19 residues. This clone was observed once. Followed over time, Seattle patients had been enrolled while infection was active. The sequence derives from a woman in her 70s with COVID-19, enrolled during active disease. The sequencing sample was made of peripheral blood. The chain has TRBV27 and TRBJ2-3, with TRBD2 identical over 10 bases. In nucleotides, the CDR3 is TGTGCCAGCAGTAAACCCAGCGGGGGGGCCCGAGCTAGCACAGATACGCAGTATTTT. Protein product: CASSKPSGGARASTDTQYF.